This T cell receptor (beta chain) was captured by sequencing in a study of T cell responses to AZD1222 COVID-19 vaccine. Second-dose recipients at about 4 or about 12 weeks were treated as one pooled group. The table came from immunoSEQ multiplex PCR; TCRdb's copy has only in-frame clones and leaves some out. Of 130,000 to 150,000 clones in the sample, about 86% were seen once. The germline V gene has CDR1 MDHEN and CDR2 SYDVKM. V lost 3 bases, J lost 0 bases, and 18 bases lay in between. This CDR3 region has 18 residues. This specimen consisted of peripheral blood, obtained 28 days after the second AZD1222 dose. The chain is built from TRBV28 and TRBJ1-5, with D unresolved. The receptor was isolated from an adult who received the AZD1222 COVID-19 vaccine. The CDR3 DNA sequence: TGTGCCAGCAGTTTGGGCTTAACGCCCCCTTATAGCAATCAGCCCCAGCATTTT. It encodes CASSLGLTPPYSNQPQHF.